The sequence of this T cell receptor beta chain was determined in a study of response to subunit inactivated influenza vaccine (dated by TCRdb to between 2018 and 2020). Concerning the study at large: To follow how T cells responded to a trivalent subunit inactivated influenza vaccine, the researchers relied on deep quantitative profiling of the T cell receptor repertoire. Summary of the overall study and its limitations: The authors suggested that each seasonal influenza vaccination may recruit only a limited number of new T cells.

This clonotype was found many times. Its antigen is unknown. Base quality data are lacking; no much larger clone is found one base away. The library relied on RT-PCR. Instrument used: Illumina HiSeq 2500. TCRdb trimmed the raw reads at Q25, called clones with MiXCR and kept productive beta chains. All rows with the same CDR3 protein become a single entry with the most common DNA and genes. The sample contains about 650,000 distinct CDR3 sequences, 15% to 18% of them found a single time. The top ten clones comprise 11% of the sample. This TCR came from a man between 45 and 60 years old who received an inactivated influenza vaccine. Donor details come from another sample of the same person, matched by shared clones. The specimen comprised PBMCs from blood, sampled 11 to 12 days after vaccination.

The nucleotide sequence reads as follows: TGTGCCAGCAGTCCCGAGGGGGCCTCCTACAATGAGCAGTTCTTC. Its coded protein is CASSPEGASYNEQFF. The rearrangement joined TRBV12-3 or TRBV12-4 to TRBJ2-1, with 7 bases matching TRBD1. V lost 5 bases and J lost 0 bases, and the count of bases not matched to a germline gene is 4. The CDR3 holds 15 amino acids from the cysteine to the phenylalanine. Here the CDR3 DNA is all that survives: 45 bases in frame from base 1.